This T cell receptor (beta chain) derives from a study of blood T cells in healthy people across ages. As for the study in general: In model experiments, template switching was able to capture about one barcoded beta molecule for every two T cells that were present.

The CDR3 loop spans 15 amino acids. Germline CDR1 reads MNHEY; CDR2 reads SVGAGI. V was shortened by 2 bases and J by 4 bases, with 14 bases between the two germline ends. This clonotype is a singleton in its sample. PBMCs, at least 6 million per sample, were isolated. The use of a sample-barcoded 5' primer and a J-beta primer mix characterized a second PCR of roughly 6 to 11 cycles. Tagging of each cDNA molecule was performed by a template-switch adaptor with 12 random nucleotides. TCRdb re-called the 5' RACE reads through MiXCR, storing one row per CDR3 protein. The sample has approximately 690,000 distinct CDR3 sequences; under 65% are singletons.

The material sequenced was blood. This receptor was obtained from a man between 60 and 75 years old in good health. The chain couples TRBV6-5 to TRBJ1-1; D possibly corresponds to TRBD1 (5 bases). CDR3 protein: CASSYMKRGTTEAFF. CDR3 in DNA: TGTGCCAGCAGTTACATGAAACGGGGGACCACTGAAGCTTTCTTT.